Included here is one TCR beta chain sequence, with context. The antigen remains unidentified. The source of the sample is a study of OX40 agonist ivuxolimab in advanced cancers. Sequencing used immunoSEQ multiplex PCR; TCRdb keeps in-frame clones, though not all of them. The table lists 74,000 or so clones, 93% of them singletons. Regarding the study as a whole: The mean number of expanded clones was higher in CD8+ T cells than in CD4+.

CDR3 length equals 15 residues. The junction had 9 bases not matched to a gene; V was cut back by 5 bases and J by 6 bases. Germline CDR1 reads LNHDA; CDR2 reads SQIVND (reference sequence). The origin of this receptor is an adult with an advanced solid tumor such as melanoma, head and neck, liver or kidney cancer. The chain joins TRBV19 to TRBJ2-1; 8 positions match TRBD2. Source: CD4+ or CD8+ T cells sorted from blood, taken in a trial of the OX40 agonist ivuxolimab. The CDR3 loop reads CASSGSSGGFNEQFF. DNA for the CDR3: TGTGCCAGTAGTGGGTCCAGCGGGGGATTCAATGAGCAGTTCTTC. Supplemented by reference TRBV19 and TRBJ2-1, the full variable domain reads DGGITQSPKYLFRKEGQNVTLSCEQNLNHDAMYWYRQDPGQGLRLIYYSQIVNDFQKGDIAEGYSVSREKKESFPLTVTSAQKNPTAFYLCASSGSSGGFNEQFFGPGTRLTVL.